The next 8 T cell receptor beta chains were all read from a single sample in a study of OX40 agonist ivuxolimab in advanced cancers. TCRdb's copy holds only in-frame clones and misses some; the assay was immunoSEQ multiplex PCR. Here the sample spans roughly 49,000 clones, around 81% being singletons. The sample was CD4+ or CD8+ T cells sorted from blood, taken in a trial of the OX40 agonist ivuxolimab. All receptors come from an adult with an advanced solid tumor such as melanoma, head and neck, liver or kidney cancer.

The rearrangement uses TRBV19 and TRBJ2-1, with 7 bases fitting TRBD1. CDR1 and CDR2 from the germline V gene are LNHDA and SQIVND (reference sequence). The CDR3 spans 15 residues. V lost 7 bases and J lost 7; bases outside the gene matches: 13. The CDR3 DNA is TGTGCCAGTAATAGGTTAGGGGGCGAGGTTAATGAGCAGTTCTTC. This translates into CASNRLGGEVNEQFF. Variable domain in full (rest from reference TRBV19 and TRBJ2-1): DGGITQSPKYLFRKEGQNVTLSCEQNLNHDAMYWYRQDPGQGLRLIYYSQIVNDFQKGDIAEGYSVSREKKESFPLTVTSAQKNPTAFYLCASNRLGGEVNEQFFGPGTRLTVL.

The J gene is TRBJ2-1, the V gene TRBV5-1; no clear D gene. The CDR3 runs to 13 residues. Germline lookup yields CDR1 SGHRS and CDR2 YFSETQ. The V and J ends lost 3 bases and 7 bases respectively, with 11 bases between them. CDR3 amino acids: CASSSYYSNEQFF. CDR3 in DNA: TGCGCCAGCAGCTCATACTACAGTAATGAGCAGTTCTTC. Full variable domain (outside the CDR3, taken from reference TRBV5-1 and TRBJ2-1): KAGVTQTPRYLIKTRGQQVTLSCSPISGHRSVSWYQQTPGQGLQFLFEYFSETQRNKGNFPGRFSGRQFSNSRSEMNVSTLELGDSALYLCASSSYYSNEQFFGPGTRLTVL.

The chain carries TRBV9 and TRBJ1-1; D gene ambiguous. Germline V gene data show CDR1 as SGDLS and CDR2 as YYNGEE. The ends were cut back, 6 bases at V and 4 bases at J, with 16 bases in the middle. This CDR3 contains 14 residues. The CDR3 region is CASTAGIQSTEAFF. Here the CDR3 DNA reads TGTGCCAGCACCGCGGGAATTCAATCCACTGAAGCTTTCTTT.

This CDR3 reads CSVVGQGYEQYF. CDR3 DNA: TGCAGCGTTGTGGGACAGGGGTACGAGCAGTACTTC. This chain uses TRBV29-1 with TRBJ2-7; 10 bases line up with TRBD1. Losses at the gene ends were 4 bases for V and 4 bases for J; bases not matched to a gene: 1. Germline CDR1 and CDR2: SQVTM and ANQGSEA. The CDR3 spans 12 residues.

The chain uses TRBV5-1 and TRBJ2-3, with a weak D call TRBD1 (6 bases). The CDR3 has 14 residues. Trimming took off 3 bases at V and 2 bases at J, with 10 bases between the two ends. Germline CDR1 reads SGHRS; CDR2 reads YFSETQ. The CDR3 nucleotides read TGCGCCAGCAGCTCCGGACAGAACACAGATACGCAGTATTTT. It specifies CASSSGQNTDTQYF.

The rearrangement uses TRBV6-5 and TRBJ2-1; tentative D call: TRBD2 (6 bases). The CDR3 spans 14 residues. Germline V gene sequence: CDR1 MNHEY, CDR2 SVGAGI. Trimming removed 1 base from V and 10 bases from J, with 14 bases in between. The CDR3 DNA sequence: TGTGCCAGCAGTTACTGGGGGGAAGGTTCGGAGCAGTTCTTC. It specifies CASSYWGEGSEQFF.

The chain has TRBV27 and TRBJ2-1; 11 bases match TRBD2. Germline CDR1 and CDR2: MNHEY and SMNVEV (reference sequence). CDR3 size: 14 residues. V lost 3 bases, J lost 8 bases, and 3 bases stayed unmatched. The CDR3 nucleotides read TGTGCCAGCAGTTTCGTAGCGGGGGGGTATGAGCAGTTCTTC. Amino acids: CASSFVAGGYEQFF.

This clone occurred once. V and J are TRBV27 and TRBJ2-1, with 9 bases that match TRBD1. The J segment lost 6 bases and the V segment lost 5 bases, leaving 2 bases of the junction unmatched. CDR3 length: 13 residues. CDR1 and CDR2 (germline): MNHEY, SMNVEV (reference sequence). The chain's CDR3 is CASSKQGANEQFF. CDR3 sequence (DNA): TGTGCCAGCAGTAAACAGGGGGCCAATGAGCAGTTCTTC.